The clone carrying this T cell receptor beta chain was seen only a few times. Its antigen is not identified. The read halts 3 residues ahead of the CDR3 end, with the missing end drawn from the germline J gene. The CDR3 runs to 13 residues. From germline, CDR1 is SNHLY and CDR2 FYNNEI. Deletions cut 6 bases from V and 3 bases from J, with 12 bases between. These data come from a study of T cell clonality in common variable immunodeficiency. Study findings and constraints: Common variable immunodeficiency TCR beta sequences reportedly had fewer deletions and N-nucleotide insertions. CVID subjects shared fewer TCRbeta clones than healthy controls did.

Assay: immunoSEQ multiplex PCR; the TCRdb copy retains only in-frame clones and omits some. The sample shows about 42,000 clones, none of them appearing just once. This TCR was recovered from a human donor with common variable immunodeficiency. The sample comprised peripheral blood mononuclear cells. V and J are TRBV2 and TRBJ2-7; a possible D gene is TRBD1 (6 bases). The CDR3 sequence: CASSRDKNYEQYF. The sequenced part of the CDR3 DNA is TGTGCCAGCAGCCGGGACAAGAACTACGAG.